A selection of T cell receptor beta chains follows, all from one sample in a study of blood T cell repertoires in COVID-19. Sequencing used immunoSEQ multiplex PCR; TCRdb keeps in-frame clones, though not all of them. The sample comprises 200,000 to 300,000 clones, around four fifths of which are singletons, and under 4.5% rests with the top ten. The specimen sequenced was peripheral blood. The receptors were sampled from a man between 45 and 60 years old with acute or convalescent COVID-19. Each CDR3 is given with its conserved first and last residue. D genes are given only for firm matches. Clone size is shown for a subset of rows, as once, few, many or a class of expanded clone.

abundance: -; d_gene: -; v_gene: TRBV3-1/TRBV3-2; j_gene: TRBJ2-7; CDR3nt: TGTGCCAGCAGCCAAGACAGGGGCTACGAGCAGTACTTC; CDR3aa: CASSQDRGYEQYF
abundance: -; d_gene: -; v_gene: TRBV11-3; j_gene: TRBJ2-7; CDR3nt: TGTGCCAGCAGCTGGAGATACGAGCAGTACTTC; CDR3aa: CASSWRYEQYF
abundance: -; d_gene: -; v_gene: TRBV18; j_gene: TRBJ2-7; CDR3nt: TGTGCCAGCTCACCACGGGACATTTCCTACGAGCAGTACTTC; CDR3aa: CASSPRDISYEQYF
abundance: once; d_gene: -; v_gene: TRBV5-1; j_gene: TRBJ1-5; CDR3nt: TGCGCCAGCAGCTTATCCGGAACCCCCGGGCAGCCCCAGCATTTT; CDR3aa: CASSLSGTPGQPQHF
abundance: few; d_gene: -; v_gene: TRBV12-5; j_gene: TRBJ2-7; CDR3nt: TGTGCTAGTGGTTTGAGCACGTACGAGCAGTACTTC; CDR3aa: CASGLSTYEQYF
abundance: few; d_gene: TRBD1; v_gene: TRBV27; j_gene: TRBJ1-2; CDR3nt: TGTGCCAGCAGTTCATGGGACAGCGTAAACTATGGCTACACCTTC; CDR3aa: CASSSWDSVNYGYTF
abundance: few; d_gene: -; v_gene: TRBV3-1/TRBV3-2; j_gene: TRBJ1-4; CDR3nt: TGTGCCAGCAGCCAAGATCTGGAGGGTAGGACGGATGAAAAACTGTTTTTT; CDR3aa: CASSQDLEGRTDEKLFF
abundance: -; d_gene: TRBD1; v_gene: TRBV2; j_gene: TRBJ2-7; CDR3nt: TGTGCCAGCAGTGGACTTCCGGGACAGGGGGTCTACGAGCAGTACTTC; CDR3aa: CASSGLPGQGVYEQYF
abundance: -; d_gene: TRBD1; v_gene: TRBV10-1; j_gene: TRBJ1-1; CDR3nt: TGCGCCAGCAAAAGGACAGGGAACACTGAAGCTTTCTTT; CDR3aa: CASKRTGNTEAFF
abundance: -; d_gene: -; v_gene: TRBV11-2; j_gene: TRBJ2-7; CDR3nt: TGTGCCAGCAGCTTAGATCTTTTCTCCTACGAGCAGTACTTC; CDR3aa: CASSLDLFSYEQYF
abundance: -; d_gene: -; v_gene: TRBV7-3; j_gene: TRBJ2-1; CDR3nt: TGTGCCAGCAGCTTAATAGGGGGGGCTTCCTACAATGAGCAGTTCTTC; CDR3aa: CASSLIGGASYNEQFF
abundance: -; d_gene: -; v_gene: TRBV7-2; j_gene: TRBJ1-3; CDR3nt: TGTGCCAGCAGCCTGACAGGTTTCTCTGGAAACACCATATATTTT; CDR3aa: CASSLTGFSGNTIYF
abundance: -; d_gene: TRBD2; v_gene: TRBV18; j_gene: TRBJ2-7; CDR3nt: TGTGCCAGCTCAGCCGGGACTAGCAGCTCCTACGAGCAGTACTTC; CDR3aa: CASSAGTSSSYEQYF
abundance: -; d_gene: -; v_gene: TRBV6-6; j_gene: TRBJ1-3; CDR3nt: TGTGCCAGCAGTTTCCTGAGCTCTGGAAACACCATATATTTT; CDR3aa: CASSFLSSGNTIYF
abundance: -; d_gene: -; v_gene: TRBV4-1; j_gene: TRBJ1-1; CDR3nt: TGCGCCAGCAGCCCGAAGGGAGCCTTGAACACTGAAGCTTTCTTT; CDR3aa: CASSPKGALNTEAFF
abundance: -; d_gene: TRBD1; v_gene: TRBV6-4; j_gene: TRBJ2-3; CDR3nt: TGTGCCAGCAGTCTTTCAACAGGGGGCGGCACAGATACGCAGTATTTT; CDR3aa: CASSLSTGGGTDTQYF
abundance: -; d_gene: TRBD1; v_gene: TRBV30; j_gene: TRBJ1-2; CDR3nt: TGTGCCTGGAGTGTTTCGGGACAGGGAAGAAACTATGGCTACACCTTC; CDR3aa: CAWSVSGQGRNYGYTF
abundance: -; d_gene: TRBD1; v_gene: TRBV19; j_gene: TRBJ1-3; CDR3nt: TGTGCCAGTAGTATAGACGGGACAGCCTTCAGCTCTGGAAACACCATATATTTT; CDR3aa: CASSIDGTAFSSGNTIYF
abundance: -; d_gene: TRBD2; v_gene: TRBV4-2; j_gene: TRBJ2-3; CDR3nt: TGTGCCAGCAGCACGCGGGGGGGCCGCACAGATACGCAGTATTTT; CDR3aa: CASSTRGGRTDTQYF
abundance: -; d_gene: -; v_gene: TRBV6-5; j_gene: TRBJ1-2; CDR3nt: TGTGCCAGCAGTTTCGACCTCCGACAGGTCTTGTACTACACCTTC; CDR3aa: CASSFDLRQVLYYTF
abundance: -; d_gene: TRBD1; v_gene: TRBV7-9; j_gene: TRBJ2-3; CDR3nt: TGTGCCAGCAGTACCGGGACAGGGGGCGCAGACACAGATACGCAGTATTTT; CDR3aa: CASSTGTGGADTDTQYF
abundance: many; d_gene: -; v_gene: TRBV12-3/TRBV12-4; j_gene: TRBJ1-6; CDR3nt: TGTGCCAGCAGTTTAGCTAGACAAAACCTCCACTTT; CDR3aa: CASSLARQNLHF
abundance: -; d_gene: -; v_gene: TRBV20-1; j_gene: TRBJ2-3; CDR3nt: TGCAGTGCTAGAGAGGCCAGGGAAAAGTATTTT; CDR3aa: CSAREAREKYF
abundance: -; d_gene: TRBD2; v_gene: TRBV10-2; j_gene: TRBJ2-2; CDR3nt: TGCGCCAGCAGGGGACTAGCGGGAATCGAGGGTGTGGGCGGGGAGCTGTTTTTT; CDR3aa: CASRGLAGIEGVGGELFF
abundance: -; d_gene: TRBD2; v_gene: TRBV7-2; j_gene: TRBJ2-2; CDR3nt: TGTGCCAGCAGCTTTACTAGCGGGTTCGGGGAGCTGTTTTTT; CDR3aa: CASSFTSGFGELFF
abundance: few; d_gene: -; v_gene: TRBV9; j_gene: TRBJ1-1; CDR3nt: TGTGCCAGCAGCGTGGTCGAGGGGAGGACCGCTGAAGCTTTCTTT; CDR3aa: CASSVVEGRTAEAFF
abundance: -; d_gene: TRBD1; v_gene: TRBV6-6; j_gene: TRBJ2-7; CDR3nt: TGTGCCAGCAGTCAGACAGGGCGGGCAGGGCAGTACTTC; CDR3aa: CASSQTGRAGQYF
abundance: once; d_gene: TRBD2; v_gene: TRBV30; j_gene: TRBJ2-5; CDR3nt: TGTGCCTGGAGTCGGACTAGACTCGAGACCCAGTACTTC; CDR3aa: CAWSRTRLETQYF
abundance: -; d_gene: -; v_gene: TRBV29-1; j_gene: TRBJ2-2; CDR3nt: TGCAGCGTTGGACAGGTCAACACCGGGGAGCTGTTTTTT; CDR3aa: CSVGQVNTGELFF
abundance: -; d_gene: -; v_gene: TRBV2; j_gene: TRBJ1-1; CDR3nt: TGTGCCAGCAATCTACCTCCATGGAGGACTGAAGCTTTCTTT; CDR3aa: CASNLPPWRTEAFF
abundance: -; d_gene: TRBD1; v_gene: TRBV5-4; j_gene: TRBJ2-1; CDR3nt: TGTGCCAGCAGCTTGGCGGGGACAGGCATTACTGAGCAGTTCTTC; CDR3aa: CASSLAGTGITEQFF
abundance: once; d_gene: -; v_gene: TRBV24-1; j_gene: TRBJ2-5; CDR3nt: TGTGCCACCAGTGATTTCGGCAGGGAAGAGACCCAGTACTTC; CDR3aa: CATSDFGREETQYF
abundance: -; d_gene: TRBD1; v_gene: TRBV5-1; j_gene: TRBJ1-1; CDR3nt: TGCGCCAGCAGCTTGTTCCGGACAGGGGGAGAGGCTGAAGCTTTCTTT; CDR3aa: CASSLFRTGGEAEAFF
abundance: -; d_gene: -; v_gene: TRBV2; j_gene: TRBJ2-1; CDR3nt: TGTGCCAGCATGTCCGGGAGAGGGTACAATGAGCAGTTCTTC; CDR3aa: CASMSGRGYNEQFF
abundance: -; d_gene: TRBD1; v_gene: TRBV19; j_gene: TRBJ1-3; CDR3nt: TGTGCCAGTAGTTTCGGACAGGCTGGCTCTGGAAACACCATATATTTT; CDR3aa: CASSFGQAGSGNTIYF
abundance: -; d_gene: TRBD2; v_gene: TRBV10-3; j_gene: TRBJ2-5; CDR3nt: TGTGCCATCAGTGCGTCTAGCGGGGAAGAGACCCAGTACTTC; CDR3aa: CAISASSGEETQYF
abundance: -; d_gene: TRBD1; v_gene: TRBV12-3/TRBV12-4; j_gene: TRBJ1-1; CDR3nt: TGTGCCAGCAGCGGGGACAGGAACACTGAAGCTTTCTTT; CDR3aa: CASSGDRNTEAFF
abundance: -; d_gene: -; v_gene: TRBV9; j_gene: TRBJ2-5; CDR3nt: TGTGCCAGCAGCGTAGAAGGGGCGGTCGGGACCCAGTACTTC; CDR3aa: CASSVEGAVGTQYF
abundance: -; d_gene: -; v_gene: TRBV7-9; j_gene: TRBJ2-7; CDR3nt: TGTGCCAGCAGCTATACGGTATTCTACGAGCAGTACTTC; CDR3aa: CASSYTVFYEQYF
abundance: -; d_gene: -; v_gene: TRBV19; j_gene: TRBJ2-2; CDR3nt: TGTGCCAGTAGTATAGTCCGGTGGCAGGGCCACACCGGGGAGCTGTTTTTT; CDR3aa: CASSIVRWQGHTGELFF
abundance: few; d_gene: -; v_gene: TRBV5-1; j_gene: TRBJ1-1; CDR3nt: TGCGCCAGCAGCTTCCAGGGTAGGGACACTGAAGCTTTCTTT; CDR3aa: CASSFQGRDTEAFF
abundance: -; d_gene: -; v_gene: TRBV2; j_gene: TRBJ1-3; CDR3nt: TGTGCCAGCAAATTACAGCCCTCTGGAAACACCATATATTTT; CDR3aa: CASKLQPSGNTIYF